This is a list of T cell receptor beta chains from one sample in a study of T-cell reconstitution after alpha-beta-depleted transplantation in children. From the PCR reads, TCRdb called clonotypes with MiXCR, one entry per CDR3 protein. The data hold hundreds of thousands of distinct CDR3 sequences, with around 10% observed a single time. The sample in question was PBMCs, obtained before TCRalphabeta/CD19-depleted stem cell transplant. The source of these receptors is a boy younger than two with acute myeloid leukemia, due to receive a stem cell transplant. The CDR3 runs from the conserved cysteine through the conserved F or W. A D gene is named only where the DNA matches it firmly. The listing skips clone size in some rows; elsewhere it reads once, few, many or a size class.

CASSPSGPAGGHKYNEQFF	TGTGCCAGCAGTCCTAGTGGTCCGGCGGGAGGCCATAAATACAATGAGCAGTTCTTC	TRBD2	TRBJ2-1	-	TRBV28
CASSLDRYTEAFF	TGCGCCAGCAGCTTAGACAGGTACACTGAAGCTTTCTTT	-	TRBJ1-1	many	TRBV5-1
CASLTLPMNTGELFF	TGTGCCAGCTTGACCCTTCCGATGAACACCGGGGAGCTGTTTTTT	-	TRBJ2-2	many	TRBV12-3/TRBV12-4
CASSLARGGVGSPLHF	TGTGCCAGCAGTTTAGCCAGGGGGGGAGTAGGATCACCCCTCCACTTT	TRBD1	TRBJ1-6	few	TRBV12-3/TRBV12-4
CATRSPTKRGYEQYF	TGTGCCACCAGAAGCCCGACAAAAAGGGGCTACGAGCAGTACTTC	-	TRBJ2-7	many	TRBV24-1
CASSQERQGMGYEQYF	TGTGCCAGCAGCCAAGAACGGCAGGGAATGGGATACGAGCAGTACTTC	-	TRBJ2-7	many	TRBV3-1
CASSLALGGSSYEQYF	TGCGCCAGCAGCTTGGCCTTGGGGGGTTCTTCCTACGAGCAGTACTTC	-	TRBJ2-7	many	TRBV5-1
CASSLPGVAKNIQYF	TGTGCCAGCAGCCTACCAGGGGTAGCCAAAAACATTCAGTACTTC	-	TRBJ2-4	many	TRBV7-8
CASSPIAGTYNEQFF	TGCGCCAGCAGCCCTATAGCGGGGACCTACAATGAGCAGTTCTTC	TRBD2	TRBJ2-1	many	TRBV5-1
CASSGDRFSDIQYF	TGTGCCAGCAGTGGGGACAGGTTCTCGGACATTCAGTACTTC	TRBD1	TRBJ2-4	few	TRBV6-1
CASSQGTSGKETQYF	TGCGCCAGCAGCCAGGGGACTAGCGGGAAAGAGACCCAGTACTTC	TRBD2	TRBJ2-5	many	TRBV4-3
CASRHSSGFYNSPLHF	TGTGCCAGCAGGCATAGCTCCGGTTTCTATAATTCACCCCTCCACTTT	-	TRBJ1-6	-	TRBV6-4
CASSLSGTGVRSYEQYF	TGTGCCAGCAGTTTATCGGGGACAGGGGTTCGATCCTACGAGCAGTACTTC	TRBD1	TRBJ2-7	-	TRBV27
CSVNDLSTDTQYF	TGCAGCGTAAACGACTTAAGCACAGATACGCAGTATTTT	-	TRBJ2-3	many	TRBV29-1
CASSFPTGGYGYTF	TGTGCCAGCAGTTTTCCGACAGGCGGCTATGGCTACACCTTC	-	TRBJ1-2	many	TRBV28
CASSRYRGPRYNEQFF	TGTGCCAGCAGTAGATACAGGGGGCCCCGCTACAATGAGCAGTTCTTC	TRBD1	TRBJ2-1	few	TRBV12-3/TRBV12-4
CASSLGQLTDTQYF	TGTGCCAGCTCACTTGGACAGCTCACAGATACGCAGTATTTT	-	TRBJ2-3	many	TRBV18
CAISHGQGGQPQHF	TGTGCCATCAGCCATGGACAGGGAGGTCAGCCCCAGCATTTT	TRBD1	TRBJ1-5	many	TRBV10-3
CASSQGRAGVEFF	TGTGCCAGCAGCCAAGGGAGGGCGGGAGTGGAGTTCTTC	TRBD2	TRBJ2-1	-	TRBV3-1
CASSAGTGPNTGELFF	TGTGCCAGCAGCGCAGGGACGGGCCCGAACACCGGGGAGCTGTTTTTT	-	TRBJ2-2	few	TRBV9
CASSSAGQAYRFF	TGTGCCAGCAGCTCTGCGGGACAGGCGTATAGGTTTTTT	TRBD1	TRBJ1-4	many	TRBV7-2
CASSQVQGRMTTNEKLFF	TGTGCCAGCAGCCAAGTACAGGGGCGAATGACAACTAATGAAAAACTGTTTTTT	TRBD1	TRBJ1-4	few	TRBV3-1
CASSQDRAGRGETQYF	TGCGCCAGCAGCCAAGATCGGGCAGGGCGAGGGGAGACCCAGTACTTC	-	TRBJ2-5	-	TRBV4-1
CASKGYSSYEQYF	TGTGCCAGCAAGGGCTACAGCTCCTACGAGCAGTACTTC	-	TRBJ2-7	few	TRBV6-1
CASTGQGYEQYF	TGTGCCAGCACCGGACAGGGCTACGAGCAGTACTTC	TRBD1	TRBJ2-7	many	TRBV6-5
CARGTGFNSPLHF	TGTGCCAGAGGGACAGGTTTTAATTCACCCCTCCACTTT	-	TRBJ1-6	many	TRBV21-1
CASSLAPGQGGTKAFF	TGCGCCAGCAGCTTGGCCCCGGGACAGGGTGGAACAAAAGCTTTCTTT	TRBD1	TRBJ1-1	many	TRBV5-1
CASSQRAGGNEKLFF	TGTGCCAGCAGCCAGCGGGCAGGAGGGAATGAAAAACTGTTTTTT	-	TRBJ1-4	-	TRBV7-2
CASSLKRSRGQVYEKLFF	TGTGCCAGCAGCTTAAAAAGGTCCCGCGGACAGGTCTATGAAAAACTGTTTTTT	TRBD1	TRBJ1-4	many	TRBV7-8
CASSLGSLMNTEAFF	TGTGCCAGCAGCCTGGGGTCCCTCATGAACACTGAAGCTTTCTTT	-	TRBJ1-1	many	TRBV7-2
CASSRLGLAGASYNEQFF	TGTGCCAGCAGCCGCCTGGGACTAGCGGGAGCCTCCTACAATGAGCAGTTCTTC	TRBD2	TRBJ2-1	many	TRBV4-2
CASRPGSSYNEQFF	TGTGCCAGCAGGCCCGGGTCCTCCTACAATGAGCAGTTCTTC	-	TRBJ2-1	many	TRBV12-3/TRBV12-4